This is a list of T cell receptor beta chains from one sample in a study of blood T cell repertoires in COVID-19. Sequenced by immunoSEQ multiplex PCR; TCRdb stores in-frame clones only, minus some. The sample consists of some 190,000 clones, about 88% of them appearing once. Sequencing was performed on peripheral blood. Every receptor here comes from a man aged 25-45 years with acute or convalescent COVID-19. Both conserved end residues are part of each CDR3. Fields, in order: clone size, CDR3 length, D gene, V gene, J gene, CDR3 DNA, CDR3 protein. D genes are given only for firm matches. The size of a clone is reported for some rows only, either as once, few or many, or as a class for expanded clones.

-	18	TRBD1	TRBV5-8	TRBJ1-1	TGTGCCAGCAGCTTGGTGGTTCGGGGACAGAGGGTTTGGCCTGAAGCTTTCTTT	CASSLVVRGQRVWPEAFF
-	14	-	TRBV7-9	TRBJ1-6	TGTGCCAGCAGCTCACAGGGTGCTAATTCACCCCTCCACTTT	CASSSQGANSPLHF
-	12	TRBD1	TRBV23-1	TRBJ2-7	TGCGCCAGCAGTCGCCCCAGACAGGGGGCAATATTC	CASSRPRQGAIF
-	13	TRBD1	TRBV7-9	TRBJ1-6	TGTGCCAGCAGCTCTCCAGGGGGTTCACCCCTCCACTTT	CASSSPGGSPLHF
-	15	-	TRBV9	TRBJ1-6	TGTGCCAGCAGCGTAGAGAGGCAGGGAAATTCACCCCTCCACTTT	CASSVERQGNSPLHF
-	14	-	TRBV5-1	TRBJ1-2	TGCGCCAGCAGCTTGCAGGGAAGGGACTATGGCTACACCTTC	CASSLQGRDYGYTF
-	14	TRBD1	TRBV18	TRBJ2-7	TGTGCCAGCTCAACATGGACAGGACTCTACGAGCAGTACTTC	CASSTWTGLYEQYF
-	15	-	TRBV6-4	TRBJ2-1	TGTGCCAGCAGTGATAAGCTTAGCTCCTACAATGAGCAGTTCTTC	CASSDKLSSYNEQFF
-	17	TRBD1	TRBV5-4	TRBJ1-2	TGTGCCAGCAGCCCATCGGCCGGGACAGGGGGCAACTATGGCTACACCTTC	CASSPSAGTGGNYGYTF
-	14	TRBD2	TRBV5-1	TRBJ2-1	TGCGCCAGCAACTTCGGGACTAGTTCAAATGAGCAGTTCTTC	CASNFGTSSNEQFF
-	12	-	TRBV11-2	TRBJ1-2	TGTGCCAGCAGCCAACGCGCCTACGGCTACACCTTC	CASSQRAYGYTF
once	17	-	TRBV5-4	TRBJ2-3	TGTGCCAGCAGCCAACCCCCTGGGTCTGGGGCAGGGCTTACGCAGTATTTT	CASSQPPGSGAGLTQYF
few	15	-	TRBV6-5	TRBJ2-7	TGTGCCAGCAGCCCGCGGACACTTTCACCCTACGAGCAGTACTTC	CASSPRTLSPYEQYF
-	15	TRBD1	TRBV28	TRBJ2-7	TGTGCCAGCTTTAAATCACAGGGGGCAACATACGAGCAGTACTTC	CASFKSQGATYEQYF
-	10	-	TRBV29-1	TRBJ2-7	TGCAGCGGCCTGGCGGGGGAGCAGTACTTC	CSGLAGEQYF
-	14	TRBD2	TRBV27	TRBJ2-1	TGTGCCGCCGGACTAGCGGGAGTAAGGAATGAGCAGTTCTTC	CAAGLAGVRNEQFF
-	15	TRBD1	TRBV28	TRBJ2-2	TGTGCCAGCAGTCCGGACAGGGCAGGCACCGGGGAGCTGTTTTTT	CASSPDRAGTGELFF
-	14	TRBD1	TRBV5-8	TRBJ2-7	TGTGCCAGCAGCAGGGGACAGGTAGTGAACGAGCAGTACTTC	CASSRGQVVNEQYF